The 31 T cell receptor beta chains below were found in one sample sequenced in a study of blood T cell repertoires in COVID-19. The table came from immunoSEQ multiplex PCR; TCRdb's copy has only in-frame clones and leaves some out. The table shows tens of thousands of clones, with roughly 90% occurring only once. Sample: peripheral blood. These receptors all come from a human donor in a cohort sampled during active COVID-19.

The chain combines TRBV5-4 with TRBJ2-7; TRBD2 agrees at 12 bases. Per germline, CDR1 SGHNT and CDR2 YYREEE (reference sequence). The J segment lost 6 bases and the V segment lost 2 bases, leaving 6 bases of the junction unmatched. The CDR3 length is 15 residues. CDR3 sequence reads: CASSLETSGRPEQYF. CDR3 coding DNA: TGTGCCAGCAGCTTAGAGACTAGCGGGAGACCCGAGCAGTACTTC.

The chain has TRBV24-1 and TRBJ1-4; D gene uncertain. The germline gives CDR1 KGHDR, CDR2 SFDVKD. The ends were cut back, 0 bases at V and 4 bases at J, with 11 bases in the middle. CDR3 length equals 16 residues. DNA for the CDR3: TGTGCCACCAGTGATTTGCGCGCACCTTATAATGAAAAACTGTTTTTT. Translating gives CATSDLRAPYNEKLFF.

This chain connects TRBV9 to TRBJ1-3, with unresolved D. Germline-derived CDR1 and CDR2 are SGDLS and YYNGEE. Trimming removed 0 bases at V and 8 bases at J, with 12 bases between. The length of the CDR3 is 14 residues. For the CDR3, the DNA is TGTGCCAGCAGCGTAGGTGGGTCGGGAGACACCATATATTTT. It specifies CASSVGGSGDTIYF.

The chain employs TRBV5-1 and TRBJ1-1; maybe TRBD1 (5 bases). The germline V gene encodes CDR1 SGHRS and CDR2 YFSETQ. V dropped 4 bases and J dropped 2 bases, with 12 bases sitting between them. The CDR3 length is 14 residues. In DNA, the CDR3 is TGCGCCAGCAGCCTGGAGGGGCTAAACACTGAAGCTTTCTTT. Its protein is CASSLEGLNTEAFF.

This clone turned up a few times. The chain carries TRBV15 and TRBJ2-1, with D maybe TRBD2 (6 bases). The CDR3 runs 14 residues. V was pared by 2 bases and J by 7 bases, with 12 bases between. Germline V lookup: CDR1 LNHNV, CDR2 YYDKDF (reference sequence). In DNA form, the CDR3 reads TGTGCCACCAGCAGATCACTAGCTGGGAATGAGCAGTTCTTC. Protein product: CATSRSLAGNEQFF.

The gene calls are TRBV19 and TRBJ2-5; 11 positions agree with TRBD2. The CDR3 contains 15 residues. V was pared by 10 bases and J by 1 base, with 8 bases of the junction left unmatched. Germline-derived CDR1 and CDR2 are LNHDA and SQIVND (reference sequence). The CDR3 reads CATRLTSGVQETQYF. The CDR3 DNA sequence: TGTGCCACCAGATTGACTAGCGGGGTCCAAGAGACCCAGTACTTC.

As DNA, the CDR3 is TGCGCCAGCAGCCCTTCGACGGGACTAGCGGTATTCTACGAGCAGTACTTC. This sequence encodes CASSPSTGLAVFYEQYF. The V gene is TRBV5-1, the J gene TRBJ2-7; 11 nucleotides agree with TRBD2. CDR1 SGHRS and CDR2 YFSETQ come from the germline V gene. V trimming: 4 bases; J trimming: 3 bases; junction bases outside the gene matches: 12. CDR3 length: 17 residues.

The chain recombines TRBV28 with TRBJ2-7; D may be TRBD1 (5 bases). The CDR3 has 14 amino acids. Germline V lookup: CDR1 MDHEN, CDR2 SYDVKM. Deletions cut 3 bases from V and 2 bases from J, with 11 bases between. In DNA, the CDR3 is TGTGCCAGCAGTTTTCAGGGATCGACCTACGAGCAGTACTTC. The encoded protein is CASSFQGSTYEQYF.

The rearrangement uses TRBV11-2 and TRBJ2-2; tentatively, D is TRBD1 (5 bases). Germline CDR1 and CDR2: SGHAT and FQNNGV. This CDR3 has 16 amino acids. The V end was cut by 1 base, the J end by 5 bases, with 14 bases between. In nucleotides, the CDR3 is TGTGCCAGCAGCTTAGCGCCAGGGTCTGCGACCGGGGAGCTGTTTTTT. Its protein product is CASSLAPGSATGELFF.

This clone was recorded once. This sequence joins TRBV6-5 and TRBJ1-5; no clear D. Trimming left V 3 bases short and J 0 bases short, with 6 bases between. The CDR3 runs to 14 residues. Germline CDR1 reads MNHEY; CDR2 reads SVGAGI. In DNA form, the CDR3 reads TGTGCCAGCAGTTATAGTCGTAGCAATCAGCCCCAGCATTTT. Translation: CASSYSRSNQPQHF.

The CDR3 region is CASSEALLGSGTQETQYF. The CDR3 region has the DNA TGTGCCAGCAGTGAAGCGCTCTTAGGCAGTGGGACACAAGAGACCCAGTACTTC. This chain connects TRBV6-1 to TRBJ2-5; D possibly corresponds to TRBD1 (6 bases). Germline CDR1 is MNHNS and CDR2 is SASEGT. V was clipped by 0 bases and J by 2 bases, with 19 bases between them. The CDR3 is made up of 18 amino acids.

The V call is TRBV5-1, the J call TRBJ2-2; TRBD1 might be the D (8 bases). Trimming removed 1 base from V and 3 bases from J, with 10 bases in between. The CDR3 extends over 15 amino acids. Looked up from germline, CDR1 is SGHRS and CDR2 is YFSETQ. The CDR3 protein is CASSLTGGDTGELFF. CDR3 bases: TGCGCCAGCAGCTTGACAGGGGGGGACACCGGGGAGCTGTTTTTT.

The chain employs TRBV6-5 and TRBJ1-4; D is uncertain. Trimming removed 5 bases from V and 8 bases from J, with 9 bases in between. CDR3 length: 12 residues. Germline V gives CDR1 MNHEY, CDR2 SVGAGI. The CDR3 protein is CASSREWEKLFF. The CDR3 DNA sequence: TGTGCCAGCAGTCGGGAATGGGAAAAACTGTTTTTT.

Here the CDR3 reads CASSQDPRDRGLGNTEAFF. CDR3 DNA: TGCGCCAGCAGCCAAGATCCAAGGGACAGGGGGCTCGGGAACACTGAAGCTTTCTTT. J is TRBJ1-1 and V is TRBV4-3; 12 nucleotides agree with TRBD1. The germline V gene has CDR1 LGHNA and CDR2 YSLEER. This CDR3 has 19 residues. With V trimmed by 0 bases and J by 1 base, 9 bases remained unmatched.

The rearrangement links TRBV19 to TRBJ2-3; D call uncertain. Deletions cut 5 bases from V and 4 bases from J, with 7 bases between. CDR3 length: 12 residues. The V gene's germline CDR1 is LNHDA and CDR2 SQIVND (reference sequence). The CDR3 region has the DNA TGTGCCAGTAGTGCGGCGTCAGATACGCAGTATTTT. The encoded protein is CASSAASDTQYF.

The chain links TRBV7-2 to TRBJ2-7; D is possibly TRBD1 (6 bases). Trimming stripped 3 bases from V and 0 bases from J, with 15 bases between. This CDR3 contains 16 residues. Germline V gene sequence: CDR1 SGHTA, CDR2 FQGNSA. CDR3 DNA sequence: TGTGCCAGCAGCTTTTACACAGGACAGAGCTCCTACGAGCAGTACTTC. It codes for CASSFYTGQSSYEQYF.

The CDR3 nucleotides are TGTGCCAGCAGACCAGACAGCTACGAGCAGTACTTC. This sequence encodes CASRPDSYEQYF. This chain connects TRBV7-9 to TRBJ2-7; maybe TRBD1 (5 bases). Trimming stripped 6 bases from V and 3 bases from J, with 9 bases between. This CDR3 region has 12 residues. From germline, CDR1 is SEHNR and CDR2 FQNEAQ (reference sequence).

The chain combines TRBV15 with TRBJ2-1; the D gene is possibly TRBD2 (6 bases). This CDR3 has 14 amino acids. The germline V and J ends were trimmed by 3 bases and 6 bases, with 12 bases remaining between them. CDR1 LNHNV and CDR2 YYDKDF come from the germline V gene (reference sequence). The CDR3 is CATSSLGTANEQFF. In DNA, the CDR3 is TGTGCCACCAGCAGTCTTGGGACTGCCAATGAGCAGTTCTTC.

The rearrangement links TRBV18 to TRBJ1-1; 10 bases align to TRBD1. V gave up 4 bases and J gave up 2 bases; unmatched junction bases: 4. CDR1 and CDR2 from the germline V gene are KGHSH and LQKENI. The length of the CDR3 is 15 residues. The CDR3: CASSRGQGINTEAFF. For the CDR3, the DNA is TGTGCCAGCTCACGGGGACAGGGGATCAACACTGAAGCTTTCTTT.

This rearrangement joins TRBV28 to TRBJ2-7, with a tentative D call TRBD1 (5 bases). Germline values: CDR1 MDHEN, CDR2 SYDVKM. V lost 8 bases to trimming and J lost 6 bases, with 17 bases between them. The CDR3 has 13 residues. The CDR3 DNA reads TGTGCCAGCCGTGGGCAGGGATCTCCCGAGCAGTACTTC. Translation: CASRGQGSPEQYF. The full variable domain, in which reference TRBV28 and TRBJ2-7 provide the parts outside the CDR3, is DVKVTQSSRYLVKRTGEKVFLECVQDMDHENMFWYRQDPGLGLRLIYFSYDVKMKEKGDIPEGYSVSREKKERFSLILESASTNQTSMYLCASRGQGSPEQYFGPGTRLTVT.

With regard to this clone: Other DNA sequences in this sample translate to the same CDR3. The rearrangement links TRBV7-9 to TRBJ2-5, with 16 bases identical to TRBD2. The J segment lost 2 bases and the V segment lost 3 bases, leaving 0 bases of the junction unmatched. This CDR3 contains 16 residues. The germline gives CDR1 SEHNR, CDR2 FQNEAQ (reference sequence). CDR3 nucleotide sequence: TGTGCCAGCAGCTTGGGACTAGCGGGGGGGCAAGAGACCCAGTACTTC. Translating it yields CASSLGLAGGQETQYF.

The chain recombines TRBV27 with TRBJ2-7; 9 nucleotides line up with TRBD1. CDR3 length equals 19 residues. The trim removed 6 bases at V and 2 bases at J, leaving 20 bases unmatched. Looked up from germline, CDR1 is MNHEY and CDR2 is SMNVEV (reference sequence). CDR3 in amino acids: CASRPPGQGKGVRAYEQYF. The DNA for the CDR3 is TGTGCCAGCAGGCCCCCGGGACAGGGAAAGGGGGTTAGGGCCTACGAGCAGTACTTC.

The chain recombines TRBV7-2 with TRBJ1-1, with D hard to call. With 5 bases removed from V and 3 bases from J, the gap between germline ends came to 7 bases. The CDR3 is 12 residues long. The germline V gene has CDR1 SGHTA and CDR2 FQGNSA. CDR3 protein: CASSPTDTEAFF. CDR3 coding DNA: TGTGCCAGCAGCCCTACTGACACTGAAGCTTTCTTT.

Of note for this clone: Other DNA sequences within the sample encode an identical CDR3. V usage is TRBV12-3 or TRBV12-4 and J usage is TRBJ2-2; D is uncertain. The germline V and J ends were trimmed by 6 bases and 4 bases, with 6 bases remaining between them. CDR3 size: 12 residues. This CDR3 reads CASSRGTGELFF. The CDR3 nucleotides read TGTGCCAGCAGCCGAGGCACCGGGGAGCTGTTTTTT.

The V call is TRBV5-6, the J call TRBJ2-7, with TRBD2 identical over 14 bases. Unmatched junction bases numbered 3, after V lost 3 bases and J lost 7 bases. There are 14 residues in the CDR3. The germline V gene has CDR1 SGHDT and CDR2 YYEEEE. The CDR3 DNA reads as TGTGCCAGCAGCTCGGGACTAGCGGGGGAAGAGCAGTACTTC. It translates to CASSSGLAGEEQYF.

The CDR3 DNA reads TGTGCCAGCAGCTCCCTTAACGGGGGGGAATACGAGCAGTACTTC. It encodes CASSSLNGGEYEQYF. The chain is built from TRBV5-4 and TRBJ2-7; 8 bases align to TRBD2. Germline CDR1 and CDR2: SGHNT and YYREEE (reference sequence). The length of the CDR3 is 15 residues. The J segment lost 4 bases and the V segment lost 3 bases, leaving 9 bases of the junction unmatched.

This chain joins TRBV13 and TRBJ2-7, with a possible D match to TRBD2 (5 bases). This CDR3 region has 17 residues. Trimming took off 1 base at V and 5 bases at J, with 21 bases between the two ends. From germline, CDR1 is PRHDT and CDR2 FYEKMQ (reference sequence). This CDR3 is CASSLVRMGGPRDEQYF. The CDR3 coding sequence is TGTGCCAGCAGCTTAGTAAGGATGGGCGGGCCCCGGGACGAGCAGTACTTC. Full variable domain (outside the CDR3, taken from reference TRBV13 and TRBJ2-7): AAGVIQSPRHLIKEKRETATLKCYPIPRHDTVYWYQQGPGQDPQFLISFYEKMQSDKGSIPDRFSAQQFSDYHSELNMSSLELGDSALYFCASSLVRMGGPRDEQYFGPGTRLTVT.

This clone appeared once. The chain recombines TRBV25-1 with TRBJ2-1; D might be TRBD2 (6 bases). The length of the CDR3 is 15 residues. V was shortened by 5 bases and J by 2 bases, with 13 bases between the two germline ends. Looked up from germline, CDR1 is MGHDK and CDR2 is SYGVNS. The CDR3: CASSFWGGTYNEQFF. DNA of the CDR3: TGTGCCAGCAGTTTTTGGGGCGGGACCTACAATGAGCAGTTCTTC.

The chain carries TRBV6-2 or TRBV6-3 and TRBJ2-4; the match to TRBD2 covers 11 bases. The germline gives CDR1 MNHEY, CDR2 SVGEGT. Trimming cost V 1 base and J 0 bases; bases outside gene matches: 8. The CDR3 contains 19 residues. CDR3 sequence reads: CASSYFQTSGDLAKNIQYF. The CDR3 nucleotides read TGTGCCAGCAGTTACTTTCAGACTAGCGGGGATTTAGCCAAAAACATTCAGTACTTC.

V is TRBV6-5 and J is TRBJ2-7, with D uncertain. This CDR3 spans 15 amino acids. CDR1 MNHEY and CDR2 SVGAGI come from the germline V gene. Deletions cut 5 bases from V and 3 bases from J, with 17 bases between. The DNA of the CDR3 is TGTGCCAGCAGTCATAAAACGGCTGGGCTCTACGAGCAGTACTTC. This translates into CASSHKTAGLYEQYF.

The chain is built from TRBV4-1 and TRBJ2-7; 13 bases agree with TRBD2. Unmatched junction bases numbered 12, after V lost 4 bases and J lost 3 bases. Germline CDR1 reads MGHRA; CDR2 reads YSYEKL. This CDR3 has 18 residues. The CDR3 bases are TGCGCCAGCAGCCCGACGGGACTAGCGGGGACGATGATCTACGAGCAGTACTTC. The encoded protein is CASSPTGLAGTMIYEQYF.